This TCR beta chain was identified in a study of chemoradiotherapy in HPV16-positive cancers. Study results and limitations: During treatment, candidate HPV-specific clones and E7-related motifs expanded in tumor.

The assay was immunoSEQ multiplex PCR, and TCRdb's table has in-frame clones only and misses some. The repertoire has roughly 10,000 clones, about 86% of them found once; the top ten carry over 2.5%. Trimming left V 3 bases short and J 6 bases short, with 11 bases between. This CDR3 region has 14 residues. The V gene's germline CDR1 is SEHNR and CDR2 FQNEAQ (reference sequence). Comment on this clone: Its target is unknown.

The rearrangement uses TRBV7-9 and TRBJ2-2, with D possibly TRBD1 on 6 matching bases. The material was blood, obtained from a patient who underwent chemoradiotherapy. This receptor was obtained from a human donor with HPV-associated anogenital cancer. CDR3 DNA sequence: TGTGCCAGCAGCTTGACCAGGGGATCCGGGGAGCTGTTTTTT. Translated: CASSLTRGSGELFF.